This T cell receptor beta chain is drawn from a study of blood T cells in healthy people across ages. The overall study: Template-switching capture recovered about one barcoded beta molecule per two T cells.

There are 14 residues in the CDR3. In germline, CDR1 is SEHNR, CDR2 FQNEAQ (reference sequence). Trimming removed 1 base from V and 3 bases from J, with 9 bases in between. This clonotype has only a few counts. A sample-barcoded 5' primer and a J-beta primer mix were used in a second PCR of roughly 7 to 12 cycles. Each cDNA molecule carried a tag from a template-switch adaptor that contained 12 random nucleotides. There were at least 3 million CDR3-containing paired-end reads obtained from each sample. In TCRdb, the 5' RACE reads were re-called with MiXCR into one record per CDR3 protein. This table holds 550,000 to 700,000 distinct CDR3 sequences, approximately 25% found once.

Sequenced sample: blood. This chain connects TRBV7-9 to TRBJ1-2; D gene uncertain. The sequence was obtained from a woman in her seventies in good health. CDR3 nucleotides: TGTGCCAGCAGCTTAGACCAGAGCTACTATGGCTACACCTTC. It encodes CASSLDQSYYGYTF.